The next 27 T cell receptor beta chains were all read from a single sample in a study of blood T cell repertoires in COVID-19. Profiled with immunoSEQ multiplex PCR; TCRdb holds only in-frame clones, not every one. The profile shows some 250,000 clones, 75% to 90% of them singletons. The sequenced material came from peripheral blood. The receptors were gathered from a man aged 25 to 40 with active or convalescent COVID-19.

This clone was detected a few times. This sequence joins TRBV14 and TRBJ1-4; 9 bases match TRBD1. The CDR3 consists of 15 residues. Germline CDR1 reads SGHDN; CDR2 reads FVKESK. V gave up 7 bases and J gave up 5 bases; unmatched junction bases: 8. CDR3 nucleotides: TGTGCCAGCAACTTAGCCGGGACAGGGAATGAAAAACTGTTTTTT. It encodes CASNLAGTGNEKLFF.

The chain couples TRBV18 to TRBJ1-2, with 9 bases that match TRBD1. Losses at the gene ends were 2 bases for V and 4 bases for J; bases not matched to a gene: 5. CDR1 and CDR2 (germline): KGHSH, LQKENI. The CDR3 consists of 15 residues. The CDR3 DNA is TGTGCCAGCTCACCAGAAGGGACAGGGCCCTATGGCTACACCTTC. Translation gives CASSPEGTGPYGYTF. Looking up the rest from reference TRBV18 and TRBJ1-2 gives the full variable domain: NAGVMQNPRHLVRRRGQEARLRCSPMKGHSHVYWYRQLPEEGLKFMVYLQKENIIDESGMPKERFSAEFPKEGPSILRIQQVVRGDSAAYFCASSPEGTGPYGYTFGSGTRLTVV.

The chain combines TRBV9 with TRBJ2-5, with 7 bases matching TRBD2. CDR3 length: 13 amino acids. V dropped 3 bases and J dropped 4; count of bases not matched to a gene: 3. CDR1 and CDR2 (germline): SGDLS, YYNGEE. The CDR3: CASSAAGSETQYF. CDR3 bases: TGTGCCAGCAGCGCAGCGGGGTCAGAGACCCAGTACTTC.

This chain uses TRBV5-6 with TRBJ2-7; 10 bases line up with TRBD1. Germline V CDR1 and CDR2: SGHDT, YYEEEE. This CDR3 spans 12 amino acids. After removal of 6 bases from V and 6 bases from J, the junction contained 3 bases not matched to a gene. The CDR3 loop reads CASTWDRGEQYF. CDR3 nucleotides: TGTGCCAGCACCTGGGACAGGGGCGAGCAGTACTTC.

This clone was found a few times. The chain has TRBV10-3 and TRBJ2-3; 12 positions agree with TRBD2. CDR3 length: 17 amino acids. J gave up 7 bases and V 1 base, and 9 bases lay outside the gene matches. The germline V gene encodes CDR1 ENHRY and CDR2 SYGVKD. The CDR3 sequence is CAISEYLAGGPENTQYF. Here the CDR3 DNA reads TGTGCCATCAGTGAGTACCTAGCGGGGGGGCCTGAGAATACGCAGTATTTT.

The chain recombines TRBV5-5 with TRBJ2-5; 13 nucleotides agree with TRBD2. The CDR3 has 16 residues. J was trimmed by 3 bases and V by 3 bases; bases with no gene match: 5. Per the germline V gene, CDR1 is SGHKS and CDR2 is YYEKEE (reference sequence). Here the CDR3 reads CASSSTSGGWKETQYF. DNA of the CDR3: TGTGCCAGCAGCTCGACTAGCGGGGGGTGGAAAGAGACCCAGTACTTC.

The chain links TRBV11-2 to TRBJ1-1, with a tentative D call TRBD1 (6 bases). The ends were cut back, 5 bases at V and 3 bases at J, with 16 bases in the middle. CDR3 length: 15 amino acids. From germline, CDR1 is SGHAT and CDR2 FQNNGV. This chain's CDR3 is CASSPLQGSHTEAFF. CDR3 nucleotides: TGTGCCAGCAGCCCACTACAGGGTAGTCACACTGAAGCTTTCTTT. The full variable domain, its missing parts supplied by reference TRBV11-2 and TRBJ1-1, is EAGVAQSPRYKIIEKRQSVAFWCNPISGHATLYWYQQILGQGPKLLIQFQNNGVVDDSQLPKDRFSAERLKGVDSTLKIQPAKLEDSAVYLCASSPLQGSHTEAFFGQGTRLTVV.

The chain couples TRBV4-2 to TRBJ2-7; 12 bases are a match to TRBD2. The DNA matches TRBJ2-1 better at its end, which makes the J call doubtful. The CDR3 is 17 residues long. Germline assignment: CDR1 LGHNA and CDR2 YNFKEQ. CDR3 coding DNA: TGTGCCAGCAGCCATGAGTCTAGCGGGGGGGGCGACAATGAGCAGTTCTTC. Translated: CASSHESSGGGDNEQFF.

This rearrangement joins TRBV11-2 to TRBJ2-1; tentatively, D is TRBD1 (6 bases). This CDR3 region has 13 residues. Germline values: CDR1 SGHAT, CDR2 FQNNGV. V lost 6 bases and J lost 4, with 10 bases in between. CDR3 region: CASRRDTYNEQFF. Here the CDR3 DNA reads TGTGCCAGCAGGAGGGACACTTACAATGAGCAGTTCTTC.

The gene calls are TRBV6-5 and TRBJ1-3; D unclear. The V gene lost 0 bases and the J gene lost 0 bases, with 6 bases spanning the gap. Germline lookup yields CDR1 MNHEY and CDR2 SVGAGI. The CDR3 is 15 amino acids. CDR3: CASSYSGSSGNTIYF. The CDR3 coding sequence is TGTGCCAGCAGTTACTCGGGCAGCTCTGGAAACACCATATATTTT.

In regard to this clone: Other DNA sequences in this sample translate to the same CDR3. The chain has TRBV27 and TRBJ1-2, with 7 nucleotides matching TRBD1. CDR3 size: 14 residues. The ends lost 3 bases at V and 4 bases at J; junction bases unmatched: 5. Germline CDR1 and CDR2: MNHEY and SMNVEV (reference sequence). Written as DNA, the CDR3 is TGTGCCAGCAGTTTGACAGGGTCGGCCTATGGCTACACCTTC. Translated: CASSLTGSAYGYTF.

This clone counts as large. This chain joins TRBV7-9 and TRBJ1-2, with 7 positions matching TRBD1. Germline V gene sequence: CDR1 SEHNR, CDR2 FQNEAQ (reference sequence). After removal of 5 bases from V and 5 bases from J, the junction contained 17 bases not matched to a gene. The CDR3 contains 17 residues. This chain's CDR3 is CASSLARNRRGPYGYTF. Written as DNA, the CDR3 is TGTGCCAGCAGCCTCGCCCGAAATAGGAGGGGGCCGTATGGCTACACCTTC.

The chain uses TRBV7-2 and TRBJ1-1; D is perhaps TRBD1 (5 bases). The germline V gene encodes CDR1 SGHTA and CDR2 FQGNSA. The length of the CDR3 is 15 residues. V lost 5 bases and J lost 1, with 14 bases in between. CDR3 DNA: TGTGCCAGCAGCCAAGTGGGGCGCGGGAACACTGAAGCTTTCTTT. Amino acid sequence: CASSQVGRGNTEAFF.

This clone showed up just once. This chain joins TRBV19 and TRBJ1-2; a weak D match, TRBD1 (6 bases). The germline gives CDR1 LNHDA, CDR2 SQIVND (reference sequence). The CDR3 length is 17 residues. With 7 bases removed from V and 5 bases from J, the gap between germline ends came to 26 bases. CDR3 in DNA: TGTGCCAGTATCAATCTGGATCAGGGGAATAGGCGATATGGCTACACCTTC. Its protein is CASINLDQGNRRYGYTF.

The CDR3 sequence: CASSLRQGRYEQYF. In nucleotides, the CDR3 is TGTGCCAGTAGTCTCCGACAGGGAAGGTACGAGCAGTACTTC. The chain carries TRBV19 and TRBJ2-7, with 7 bases matching TRBD1. V dropped 5 bases and J dropped 4; count of bases not matched to a gene: 8. The CDR3 spans 14 residues. Germline-derived CDR1 and CDR2 are LNHDA and SQIVND (reference sequence). Full variable domain (remainder filled in from reference TRBV19 and TRBJ2-7): DGGITQSPKYLFRKEGQNVTLSCEQNLNHDAMYWYRQDPGQGLRLIYYSQIVNDFQKGDIAEGYSVSREKKESFPLTVTSAQKNPTAFYLCASSLRQGRYEQYFGPGTRLTVT.

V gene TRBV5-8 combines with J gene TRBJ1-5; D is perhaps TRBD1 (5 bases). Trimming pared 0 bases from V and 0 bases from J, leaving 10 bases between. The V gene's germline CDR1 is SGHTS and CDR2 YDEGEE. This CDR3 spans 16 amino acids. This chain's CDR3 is CASSLEGLYSNQPQHF. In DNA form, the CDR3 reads TGTGCCAGCAGCTTGGAGGGGTTATATAGCAATCAGCCCCAGCATTTT.

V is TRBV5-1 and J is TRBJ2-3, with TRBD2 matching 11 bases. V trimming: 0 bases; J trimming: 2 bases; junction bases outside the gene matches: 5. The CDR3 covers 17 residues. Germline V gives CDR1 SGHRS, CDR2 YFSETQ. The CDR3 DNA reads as TGCGCCAGCAGCTTGGGGCTAGCGGGGGGCCTCACAGATACGCAGTATTTT. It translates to CASSLGLAGGLTDTQYF. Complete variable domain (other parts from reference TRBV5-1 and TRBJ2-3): KAGVTQTPRYLIKTRGQQVTLSCSPISGHRSVSWYQQTPGQGLQFLFEYFSETQRNKGNFPGRFSGRQFSNSRSEMNVSTLELGDSALYLCASSLGLAGGLTDTQYFGPGTRLTVL.

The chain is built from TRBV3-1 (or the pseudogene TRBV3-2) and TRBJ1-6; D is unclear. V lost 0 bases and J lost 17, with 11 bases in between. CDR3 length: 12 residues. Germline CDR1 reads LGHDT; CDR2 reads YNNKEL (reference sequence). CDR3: CASSQDRRYVHF. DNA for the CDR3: TGTGCCAGCAGCCAAGATCGTCGGTATGTCCACTTT.

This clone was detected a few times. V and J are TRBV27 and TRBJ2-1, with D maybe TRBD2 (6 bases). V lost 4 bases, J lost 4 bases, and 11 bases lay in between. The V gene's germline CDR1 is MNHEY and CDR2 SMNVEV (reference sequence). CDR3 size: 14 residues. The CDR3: CASSWPGSYNEQFF. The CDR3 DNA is TGTGCCAGCAGTTGGCCCGGGAGTTACAATGAGCAGTTCTTC.

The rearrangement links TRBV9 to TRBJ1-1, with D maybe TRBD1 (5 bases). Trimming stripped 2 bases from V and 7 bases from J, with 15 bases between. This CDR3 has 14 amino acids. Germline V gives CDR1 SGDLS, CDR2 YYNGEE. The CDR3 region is CASSVGSGLGEAFF. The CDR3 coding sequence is TGTGCCAGCAGCGTTGGTTCAGGGCTGGGTGAAGCTTTCTTT.

CDR3 in amino acids: CASSGEEARFGTQYF. In DNA form, the CDR3 reads TGTGCCAGCAGTGGCGAAGAGGCCAGATTTGGGACCCAGTACTTC. V and J are TRBV2 and TRBJ2-5; D is unclear. With 4 bases removed from V and 7 bases from J, the gap between germline ends came to 19 bases. This CDR3 contains 15 residues. CDR1 and CDR2 (germline): SNHLY, FYNNEI.

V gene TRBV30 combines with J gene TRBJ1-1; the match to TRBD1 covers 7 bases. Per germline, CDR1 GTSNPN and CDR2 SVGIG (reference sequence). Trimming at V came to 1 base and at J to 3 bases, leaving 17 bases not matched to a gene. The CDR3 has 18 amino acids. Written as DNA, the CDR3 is TGTGCCTGGAGTGAAGACCCAAAAAGCAGGGGGTTACACACTGAAGCTTTCTTT. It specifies CAWSEDPKSRGLHTEAFF.

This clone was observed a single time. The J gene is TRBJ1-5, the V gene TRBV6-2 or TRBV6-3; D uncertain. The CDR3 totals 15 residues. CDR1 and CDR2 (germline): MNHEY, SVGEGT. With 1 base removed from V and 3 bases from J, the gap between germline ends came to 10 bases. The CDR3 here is CASSYYEQFNQPQHF. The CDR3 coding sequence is TGTGCCAGCAGTTACTACGAACAGTTCAATCAGCCCCAGCATTTT.

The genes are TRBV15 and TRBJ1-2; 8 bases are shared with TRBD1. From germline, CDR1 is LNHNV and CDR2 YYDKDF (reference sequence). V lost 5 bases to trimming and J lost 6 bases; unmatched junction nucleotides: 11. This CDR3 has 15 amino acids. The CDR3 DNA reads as TGTGCCACCAGCGCCGACAGGGGAAAGACGCATGGCTACACCTTC. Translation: CATSADRGKTHGYTF.

CDR3 region: CASSEFQDYGYTF. The CDR3 region has the DNA TGTGCCAGCAGTGAGTTTCAGGACTATGGCTACACCTTC. The chain employs TRBV6-1 and TRBJ1-2; unclear D gene. The CDR3 is 13 residues long. V lost 3 bases and J lost 3, with 8 bases in between. Germline V gives CDR1 MNHNS, CDR2 SASEGT.

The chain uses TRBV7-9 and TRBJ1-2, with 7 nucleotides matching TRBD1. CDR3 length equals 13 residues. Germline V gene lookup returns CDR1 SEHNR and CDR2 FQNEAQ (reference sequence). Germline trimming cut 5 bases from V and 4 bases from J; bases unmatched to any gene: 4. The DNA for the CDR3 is TGTGCCAGCAGCGCGGGACAGAGCTATGGCTACACCTTC. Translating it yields CASSAGQSYGYTF. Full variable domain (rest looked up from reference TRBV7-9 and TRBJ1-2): DTGVSQNPRHKITKRGQNVTFRCDPISEHNRLYWYRQTLGQGPEFLTYFQNEAQLEKSRLLSDRFSAERPKGSFSTLEIQRTEQGDSAMYLCASSAGQSYGYTFGSGTRLTVV.

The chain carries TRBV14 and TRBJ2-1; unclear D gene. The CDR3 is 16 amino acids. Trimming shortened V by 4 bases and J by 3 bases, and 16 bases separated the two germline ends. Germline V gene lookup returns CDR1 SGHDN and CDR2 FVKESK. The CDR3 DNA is TGTGCCAGCAGCCCTGGAGATAGGCAGTTCTACAATGAGCAGTTCTTC. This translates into CASSPGDRQFYNEQFF.